This entry lists 13 T cell receptor beta chains sequenced from one sample in a study of shared clonotypes between healthy human individuals. The protocol was immunoSEQ multiplex PCR, while the TCRdb copy is restricted to in-frame clones and leaves out a portion. The sample has about 1.5 million clones; 95% to 99% are singletons. Specimen: naive CD4+ T cells sorted from blood. Specified subset: CD45RA+ positively selected. These receptors all stem from a young man in good health.

The V gene is TRBV29-1, the J gene TRBJ2-7; 9 positions match TRBD1. The CDR3 extends over 14 amino acids. Germline V gene sequence: CDR1 SQVTM, CDR2 ANQGSEA. Trimming took 6 bases from V and 3 from J; bases not matched to a gene: 9. CDR3 sequence reads: CSVTMGQGYYEQYF. The CDR3 nucleotides are TGCAGCGTGACGATGGGACAGGGATACTACGAGCAGTACTTC.

This chain links TRBV6-6 with TRBJ2-7; D may correspond to TRBD1 or TRBD2 (5 bases each). Looked up from germline, CDR1 is MNHNY and CDR2 is SVGAGI (reference sequence). Deletions cut 7 bases from V and 0 bases from J, with 13 bases between. There are 14 residues in the CDR3. The CDR3 reads CASKEGISSYEQYF. The CDR3 DNA reads as TGTGCCAGCAAAGAGGGGATTAGCTCCTACGAGCAGTACTTC.

The rearrangement uses TRBV13 and TRBJ2-7, with TRBD1 as a possible D gene (5 bases). V shed 1 base and J shed 3 bases, with 16 bases lying between them. The V gene's germline CDR1 is PRHDT and CDR2 FYEKMQ (reference sequence). CDR3 length: 16 residues. In DNA form, the CDR3 reads TGTGCCAGCAGCTTAGCGACCGGGCAGGGATTCTACGAGCAGTACTTC. It translates to CASSLATGQGFYEQYF.

The V and J genes are TRBV19 and TRBJ2-5; maybe TRBD1 (6 bases). The CDR3 sequence is 17 residues long. Germline V gene lookup returns CDR1 LNHDA and CDR2 SQIVND (reference sequence). V was trimmed by 0 bases and J by 5 bases, leaving 19 bases between them. The CDR3 coding sequence is TGTGCCAGTAGTATAGAGGGGCAGGGGTTGGCATTGGAGACCCAGTACTTC. The encoded protein is CASSIEGQGLALETQYF.

The chain combines TRBV5-4 with TRBJ2-7; D may correspond to TRBD1 or TRBD2 (5 bases each). The germline V and J ends were trimmed by 2 bases and 4 bases, with 16 bases remaining between them. This CDR3 region has 15 residues. Looked up from germline, CDR1 is SGHNT and CDR2 is YYREEE (reference sequence). The chain's CDR3 is CASSFGVGRRYEQYF. The CDR3 DNA sequence: TGTGCCAGCAGCTTCGGGGTGGGGCGTAGATACGAGCAGTACTTC.

This clone has only one observation. Additional DNA sequences in this sample encode the identical CDR3. This chain joins TRBV9 and TRBJ2-3; D gene unclear. The germline gives CDR1 SGDLS, CDR2 YYNGEE. The length of the CDR3 is 13 residues. V gave up 2 bases and J gave up 4 bases, with 8 bases separating them. Here the CDR3 reads CASSVAVADTQYF. The DNA for the CDR3 is TGTGCCAGCAGCGTTGCGGTCGCAGATACGCAGTATTTT.

The chain has TRBV7-2 and TRBJ2-2, with D possibly TRBD1 on 6 matching bases. Deletions cut 5 bases from V and 0 bases from J, with 19 bases between. Germline CDR1 reads SGHTA; CDR2 reads FQGNSA. This CDR3 contains 18 residues. The chain's CDR3 is CASSPSPQGSANTGELFF. The CDR3 DNA is TGTGCCAGCAGCCCTTCCCCACAGGGAAGCGCGAACACCGGGGAGCTGTTTTTT. Combining the CDR3 with reference TRBV7-2 and TRBJ2-2 gives the whole variable domain GAGVSQSPSNKVTEKGKDVELRCDPISGHTALYWYRQSLGQGLEFLIYFQGNSAPDKSGLPSDRFSAERTGGSVSTLTIQRTQQEDSAVYLCASSPSPQGSANTGELFFGEGSRLTVL.

V is TRBV7-9 and J is TRBJ2-3, with TRBD1 matching 7 bases. The CDR3 consists of 16 residues. After removal of 5 bases from V and 3 bases from J, the junction contained 11 bases not matched to a gene. Looked up from germline, CDR1 is SEHNR and CDR2 is FQNEAQ (reference sequence). CDR3 coding DNA: TGTGCCAGCAGCCCCCCAATCGGACAGGTGACAGATACGCAGTATTTT. This gives the protein CASSPPIGQVTDTQYF.

The rearrangement links TRBV5-4 to TRBJ2-2; D is uncertain. Germline-derived CDR1 and CDR2 are SGHNT and YYREEE (reference sequence). This CDR3 contains 13 residues. Trimming removed 2 bases at V and 3 bases at J, with 5 bases between. CDR3 amino acids: CASSFDHTGELFF. The CDR3 coding sequence is TGTGCCAGCAGCTTCGACCACACCGGGGAGCTGTTTTTT.

This sequence joins TRBV19 and TRBJ1-5; weak D call: TRBD1 (6 bases). The germline V gene has CDR1 LNHDA and CDR2 SQIVND (reference sequence). V gave up 3 bases and J gave up 3 bases, with 12 bases separating them. The CDR3 covers 15 residues. Here the CDR3 DNA reads TGTGCCAGTAGTATTACAGGACAGATCAATCAGCCCCAGCATTTT. Residues: CASSITGQINQPQHF.

This clone was seen once. The chain recombines TRBV5-1 with TRBJ2-1, with 10 bases aligning to TRBD1. Trimming removed 4 bases from V and 9 bases from J; junction bases left unmatched: 10. CDR1 and CDR2 (germline): SGHRS, YFSETQ. The CDR3 consists of 15 residues. CDR3 sequence (DNA): TGCGCCAGCAGCCCGGTTGGGACAGGGGTTGTTGAGCAGTTCTTC. It codes for CASSPVGTGVVEQFF.

The chain employs TRBV7-2 and TRBJ2-3, with TRBD2 as a possible D gene (6 bases). The germline gives CDR1 SGHTA, CDR2 FQGNSA. The CDR3 runs 16 residues. Trimming took off 1 base at V and 4 bases at J, with 15 bases between the two ends. The CDR3 sequence: CASSLVIAAGADTQYF. CDR3 DNA sequence: TGTGCCAGCAGCTTAGTGATAGCGGCGGGTGCAGATACGCAGTATTTT.

The chain employs TRBV27 and TRBJ2-7, with a weak D call TRBD1 (6 bases). The length of the CDR3 is 16 residues. The V end lost 1 base, the J end lost 9 bases, and 22 bases lay between the germline ends. Germline V CDR1 and CDR2: MNHEY, SMNVEV (reference sequence). CDR3 DNA: TGTGCCAGCAGTTTATACCGTGCAGGGGTATCCTTAGCGCAGTACTTC. Encoded protein: CASSLYRAGVSLAQYF.